Shown below are 10 T cell receptor beta chains from a single sample sequenced in a study of blood T cell repertoires in COVID-19. Assay used: immunoSEQ multiplex PCR; TCRdb lists only in-frame clones, some missing. Of about 210,000 clones listed, roughly 86% were seen once; the top ten hold roughly 1.6%. What was sequenced was peripheral blood. These receptors came from a man in his late teens or twenties with active or convalescent COVID-19.

This clone was seen a handful of times. The J gene is TRBJ2-7, the V gene TRBV6-1, with 11 nucleotides matching TRBD1. Germline V gene data show CDR1 as MNHNS and CDR2 as SASEGT. This CDR3 contains 15 residues. V was clipped by 1 base and J by 3 bases; unmatched bases: 2. CDR3 sequence: CASSEEGTGGYEQYF. Here the CDR3 DNA reads TGTGCCAGCAGTGAAGAGGGGACAGGGGGCTACGAGCAGTACTTC.

V and J are TRBV15 and TRBJ2-1; no firm D call. The CDR3 has 13 residues. The germline V gene has CDR1 LNHNV and CDR2 YYDKDF (reference sequence). V was cut by 5 bases and J by 3 bases, with 8 bases left in between. CDR3 DNA sequence: TGTGCCACCAGCGGTGACTTCTACAATGAGCAGTTCTTC. Encoded protein: CATSGDFYNEQFF.

This clone occurred once. This chain connects TRBV6-5 to TRBJ1-3; D is uncertain. V dropped 6 bases and J dropped 1 base, with 10 bases sitting between them. Germline CDR1 is MNHEY and CDR2 is SVGAGI. This CDR3 comprises 14 residues. CDR3 sequence reads: CASSQQQSGNTIYF. The DNA for the CDR3 is TGTGCCAGCAGCCAACAGCAGTCTGGAAACACCATATATTTT.

The chain links TRBV25-1 to TRBJ1-1, with D hard to call. V was clipped by 7 bases and J by 1 base, with 13 bases between them. This CDR3 region has 14 residues. Germline V CDR1 and CDR2: MGHDK, SYGVNS. The CDR3 loop is CASKLDTPNTEAFF. CDR3 nucleotide sequence: TGTGCCAGCAAACTCGACACTCCGAACACTGAAGCTTTCTTT.

The chain employs TRBV6-4 and TRBJ2-2, with 13 positions matching TRBD2. The CDR3 runs 16 residues. The junction had 0 bases not matched to a gene; V was cut back by 2 bases and J by 3 bases. Germline assignment: CDR1 MRHNA and CDR2 SNTAGT. CDR3 bases: TGTGCCAGCAGTGACACTAGCGGGAGGGACACCGGGGAGCTGTTTTTT. This translates into CASSDTSGRDTGELFF.

The gene calls are TRBV2 and TRBJ2-3, with a possible D match to TRBD2 (6 bases). Germline values: CDR1 SNHLY, CDR2 FYNNEI. CDR3 length: 17 amino acids. V was cut by 7 bases and J by 5 bases, with 25 bases left in between. CDR3 DNA sequence: TGTGCCAGCAACGACCCGGGGGTTCAGGGCTGGGGAGATACGCAGTATTTT. Its protein product is CASNDPGVQGWGDTQYF.

A single count supports this clone. This CDR3 is CATSRDPTYYGYTF. CDR3 DNA sequence: TGTGCCACCAGCAGAGATCCCACCTATTATGGCTACACCTTC. V gene TRBV15 combines with J gene TRBJ1-2; D remains ambiguous. Germline V lookup: CDR1 LNHNV, CDR2 YYDKDF (reference sequence). The CDR3 is made up of 14 amino acids. V was pared by 0 bases and J by 5 bases, with 10 bases between.

The V and J genes are TRBV6-5 and TRBJ1-2, with D uncertain. V was pared by 4 bases and J by 5 bases, with 11 bases between. The CDR3 spans 13 residues. Germline CDR1 is MNHEY and CDR2 is SVGAGI. The CDR3 DNA reads as TGTGCCAGCAGTTTGTTAAGAGGATATGGCTACACCTTC. The encoded protein is CASSLLRGYGYTF.

V gene TRBV12-5 combines with J gene TRBJ2-5; D is unresolved. CDR3 size: 12 residues. Germline values: CDR1 LGHNT, CDR2 FRNRAP. V gave up 3 bases and J gave up 4 bases, with 6 bases separating them. CDR3 protein: CASGLIRETQYF. CDR3 bases: TGTGCTAGTGGTTTAATCAGAGAGACCCAGTACTTC. The complete variable domain, with remaining parts taken from reference TRBV12-5 and TRBJ2-5, reads DARVTQTPRHKVTEMGQEVTMRCQPILGHNTVFWYRQTMMQGLELLAYFRNRAPLDDSGMPKDRFSAEMPDATLATLKIQPSEPRDSAVYFCASGLIRETQYFGPGTRLLVL.

The chain carries TRBV7-8 and TRBJ2-4, with TRBD2 identical over 7 bases. The CDR3 extends over 14 amino acids. With 5 bases clipped from V and 4 bases from J, the junction kept 5 bases outside the gene matches. Germline values: CDR1 SGHVS, CDR2 FQNEAQ. The CDR3 nucleotides are TGTGCCAGCAGCCACACGGGACTAAAAAACATTCAGTACTTC. It codes for CASSHTGLKNIQYF. Complete variable domain (other parts from reference TRBV7-8 and TRBJ2-4): GAGVSQSPRYKVAKRGQDVALRCDPISGHVSLFWYQQALGQGPEFLTYFQNEAQLDKSGLPSDRFFAERPEGSVSTLKIQRTQQEDSAVYLCASSHTGLKNIQYFGAGTRLSVL.